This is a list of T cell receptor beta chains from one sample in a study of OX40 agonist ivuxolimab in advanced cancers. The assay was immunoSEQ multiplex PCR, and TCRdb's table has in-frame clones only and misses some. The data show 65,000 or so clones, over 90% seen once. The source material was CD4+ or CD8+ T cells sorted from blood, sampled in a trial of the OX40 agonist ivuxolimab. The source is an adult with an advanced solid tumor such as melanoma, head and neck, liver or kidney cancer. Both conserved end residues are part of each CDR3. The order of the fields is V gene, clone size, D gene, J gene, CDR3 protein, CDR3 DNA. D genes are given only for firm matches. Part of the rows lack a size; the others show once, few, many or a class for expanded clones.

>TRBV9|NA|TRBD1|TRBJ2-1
CASSARGQYSYNEQFF
TGTGCCAGCAGCGCCAGGGGACAGTACTCCTACAATGAGCAGTTCTTC
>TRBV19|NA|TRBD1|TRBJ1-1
CASTGDNTEAFF
TGTGCCAGCACAGGGGATAACACTGAAGCTTTCTTT
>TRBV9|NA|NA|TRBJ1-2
CASSALDIFGYTF
TGTGCCAGCAGCGCACTAGACATCTTTGGCTACACCTTC
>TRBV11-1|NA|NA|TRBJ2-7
CASSWAGVTYEQYF
TGTGCCAGCAGCTGGGCAGGGGTCACCTACGAGCAGTACTTC
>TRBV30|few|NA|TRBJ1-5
CAWSESTNQPQHF
TGTGCCTGGAGTGAAAGTACCAATCAGCCCCAGCATTTT
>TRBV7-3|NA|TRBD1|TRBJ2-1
CASSLNRGPNEQFF
TGTGCCAGCAGCTTAAACAGGGGGCCAAATGAGCAGTTCTTC
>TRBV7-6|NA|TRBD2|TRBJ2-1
CASSLTAGGEGNEQFF
TGTGCCAGCAGCTTAACGGCGGGAGGTGAGGGGAATGAGCAGTTCTTC
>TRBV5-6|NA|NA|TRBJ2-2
CASSLSLERNTGELFF
TGTGCCAGCAGCTTGTCGTTGGAGCGGAACACCGGGGAGCTGTTTTTT
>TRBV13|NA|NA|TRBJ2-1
CASRKGGIYNEQFF
TGTGCCAGCAGGAAGGGGGGGATCTACAATGAGCAGTTCTTC
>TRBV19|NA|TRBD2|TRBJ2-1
CASSLLAPGEQFF
TGTGCCAGTAGTTTACTAGCGCCAGGTGAGCAGTTCTTC
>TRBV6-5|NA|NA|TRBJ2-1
CASSYDHSSYNEQFF
TGTGCCAGCAGTTACGACCATAGCTCCTACAATGAGCAGTTCTTC
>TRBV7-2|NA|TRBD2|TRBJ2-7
CASSPSGVSSYEQYF
TGTGCCAGCAGCCCGAGCGGGGTGAGCTCCTACGAGCAGTACTTC
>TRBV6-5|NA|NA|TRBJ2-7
CASSYSRDTPEQYF
TGTGCCAGCAGTTACTCGAGGGACACCCCCGAGCAGTACTTC
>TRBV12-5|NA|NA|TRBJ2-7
CASGLRANSYEQYF
TGTGCTAGTGGTTTGCGCGCAAACTCCTACGAGCAGTACTTC